The entry below gives a single T cell receptor beta chain sequence along with its context. Time point here: before natalizumab initiation. T0 refers to blood drawn before natalizumab was first infused. Germline assignment: CDR1 LNHDA and CDR2 SQIVND (reference sequence). CDR3 length: 16 amino acids. Losses at the gene ends were 2 bases for V and 7 bases for J; bases not matched to a gene: 6. The survey-level immunoSEQ assay was used. Synthetic inline TR CDR3 controls covering all V-J pairings were spiked into each PCR. Sequenced by immunoSEQ multiplex PCR; TCRdb stores in-frame clones only, minus some. There are 25,000 to 35,000 clones in the sample; 88% occur only once, and under 1.2% lies in the top ten. The sample is drawn from a study of multiple sclerosis patients with progressive multifocal leukoencephalopathy.

The clonotype was recovered from a human donor with multiple sclerosis. What was sequenced was PBMCs. The chain combines TRBV19 with TRBJ2-2; 11 bases agree with TRBD2. This chain's CDR3 is CASSIRLAGSFGELFF. The DNA for the CDR3 is TGTGCCAGTAGTATAAGACTAGCGGGGTCCTTCGGGGAGCTGTTTTTT. Full variable domain (rest looked up from reference TRBV19 and TRBJ2-2): DGGITQSPKYLFRKEGQNVTLSCEQNLNHDAMYWYRQDPGQGLRLIYYSQIVNDFQKGDIAEGYSVSREKKESFPLTVTSAQKNPTAFYLCASSIRLAGSFGELFFGEGSRLTVL.